Shown below are 25 T cell receptor beta chains from a single sample sequenced in a study of CD8+CD57+ T cells in acquired aplastic anemia. Genomic DNA acted as the template from which TCR beta VDJ combination and CDR3 sequence profiling were carried out. Each CDR3 protein is one row after TCRdb ran MiXCR on the reads. Altogether roughly 420,000 distinct CDR3 sequences are present, 55% to 70% being singletons, with the ten largest covering under 5%. Sequencing was done on a sample of sorted CD4+, CD8+, or CD8+CD57+ T cells (not recorded which) from PBMCs. These receptors all stem from a human donor in good health, serving as a control.

J is TRBJ2-5 and V is TRBV5-1; 11 bases match TRBD1. The CDR3 has 13 residues. V was clipped by 4 bases and J by 9 bases; unmatched bases: 5. CDR1 and CDR2 (germline): SGHRS, YFSETQ. CDR3 nucleotides: TGCGCCAGCAGCCTCCGGACAGGGGGCTCCCAGTACTTC. The encoded protein is CASSLRTGGSQYF.

This clonotype was recorded many times. The genes are TRBV6-2 or TRBV6-3 and TRBJ1-5, with TRBD1 matching 10 bases. The CDR3 is 17 residues long. Trimming cost V 2 bases and J 1 base; bases outside gene matches: 5. In germline, CDR1 is MNHEY, CDR2 SVGEGT. The CDR3 region has the DNA TGTGCCAGCAGTTACAAGTTGGGACAGGGGAGCAATCAGCCCCAGCATTTT. It yields the protein CASSYKLGQGSNQPQHF.

As regards this clonotype: Mismatch with germline at one junction end may stem from a read error. This chain uses TRBV5-1 with TRBJ2-1, with D possibly being TRBD2 (6 bases). Germline CDR1 is SGHRS and CDR2 is YFSETQ. The CDR3 length is 15 residues. CDR3 DNA: TGTGCTAGTGGCTCCCCGACTAGAGCGCCCCATGAGCAGTTCTTC. Its protein is CASGSPTRAPHEQFF.

This clonotype was counted a few times. The J gene is TRBJ1-6, the V gene TRBV12-3 or TRBV12-4, with 9 bases fitting TRBD1. The junction had 9 bases not matched to a gene; V was cut back by 6 bases and J by 9 bases. The CDR3 sequence is 15 residues long. The CDR3 sequence is CASRPGQGSSSPLHF. As DNA, the CDR3 is TGTGCCAGCAGGCCGGGACAGGGCTCCAGTTCACCCCTCCACTTT.

Worth noting for this clonotype: At one end, the junction sequence differs from germline, possibly due to a read error. For the CDR3, the DNA is TGTGCCATTAGTTCGGGGGCTAGATACGAGCAGTACTTC. Its translation is CAISSGARYEQYF. The rearrangement links TRBV19 to TRBJ2-7; D could derive from TRBD1 or TRBD2 (6 bases each). The V gene's germline CDR1 is LNHDA and CDR2 SQIVND (reference sequence). The CDR3 loop spans 13 amino acids.

The rearrangement links TRBV12-3 or TRBV12-4 to TRBJ2-5, with no clear D. The CDR3 is 11 residues long. Trimming cost V 3 bases and J 4 bases, with 3 bases left between them. The DNA for the CDR3 is TGTGCCAGCAGTTTCCCAGAGACCCAGTACTTC. It is translated as CASSFPETQYF.

This clonotype showed up many times. The rearrangement uses TRBV24-1 and TRBJ2-5; TRBD1 matches 7 bases. This CDR3 contains 15 residues. The V gene end was trimmed by 0 bases and the J gene end by 1 base; junction bases not matched to a gene: 1. CDR1 KGHDR and CDR2 SFDVKD come from the germline V gene. The CDR3 sequence is CATSDLRTGQETQYF. The CDR3, as DNA: TGTGCCACCAGTGATTTGCGGACAGGCCAAGAGACCCAGTACTTC.

Notes on this clonotype: The junction and the germline gene differ at one end; a read error may be behind it. The J gene is TRBJ2-5, the V gene TRBV7-9, with a weak D call TRBD2 (6 bases). Germline V CDR1 and CDR2: SEHNR, FQNEAQ (reference sequence). The CDR3 has 17 residues. The CDR3 spells CASSLGGTCEGRETQYF. The CDR3 nucleotides are TGCGCCAGCAGCTTGGGTGGGACTTGCGAGGGTAGGGAGACCCAGTACTTC.

About this clonotype: At one of its ends the junction is not consistent with the germline gene, which may arise from a read error. The J gene is TRBJ1-2, the V gene TRBV7-6, with D unclear. This CDR3 is built from 13 residues. Germline V gene data show CDR1 as SGHVS and CDR2 as FNYEAQ. The CDR3 spells CASSIEEFRSEKF. Written as DNA, the CDR3 is TGTGCCAGCAGCATAGAGGAGTTCCGGTCCGAGAAGTTC. Filled out from reference TRBV7-6 and TRBJ1-2, the complete variable domain reads GAGVSQSPRYKVTKRGQDVALRCDPISGHVSLYWYRQALGQGPEFLTYFNYEAQQDKSGLPNDRFSAERPEGSISTLTIQRTEQRDSAMYRCASSIEEFRSEKFGSGTRLTVV.

Turning to this clonotype: A read error may be the cause here, since a much bigger clone is one base away. This chain uses TRBV9 with TRBJ1-1; TRBD1 might be the D (6 bases). Between the trimmed V and J ends, which lost 4 bases and 10 bases, there was a span of 29 bases. This CDR3 comprises 17 residues. CDR1 and CDR2 (germline): SGDLS, YYNGEE. The CDR3 sequence is CASSQGWGARASPGAFF. The CDR3 DNA follows: TGTGCCAGCAGCCAAGGATGGGGGGCGAGGGCGTCTCCTGGAGCTTTCTTT.

V gene TRBV20-1 combines with J gene TRBJ1-2; D not resolved. CDR1 is DFQATT and CDR2 is SNEGSKA in the germline V gene (reference sequence). The germline V and J ends were trimmed by 1 base and 5 bases, with 14 bases remaining between them. The CDR3 length is 14 residues. CDR3 protein: CSARGLHGRYGYTF. CDR3 nucleotides: TGCAGTGCTAGAGGGCTCCACGGGAGGTATGGCTACACCTTC.

CDR3 DNA sequence: TGTGCCAGCAGTCCTAGGAACACCAGTGAGCTGTTTTTT. It specifies CASSPRNTSELFF. This chain links TRBV2 with TRBJ1-1; D not resolved. The J call may be faulty, since TRBJ2-2 better matches the DNA end. This CDR3 contains 13 residues. The germline V gene has CDR1 SNHLY and CDR2 FYNNEI.

This clonotype appeared a few times. The final CDR3 position lacks the conserved phenylalanine or tryptophan, pointing to a likely read error. The chain has TRBV30 and TRBJ1-2, with TRBD1 matching 7 bases. Germline assignment: CDR1 GTSNPN and CDR2 SVGIG (reference sequence). The CDR3 has 13 amino acids. CDR3 sequence: CAWSEGTVGGYTS. CDR3 bases: TGCGCCTGGAGTGAAGGGACAGTTGGCGGCTACACCTCC.

In regard to this clonotype: It is likely a read error, because the conserved phenylalanine at the end of the CDR3 is missing. Because the CDR3's place on the DNA is in doubt, the DNA is left out and the CDR3 is given as listed by TCRdb. The chain links TRBV7-8 to TRBJ2-5; whether TRBD2, the table's D call, matches the DNA was not checked. Germline CDR1 is SGHVS and CDR2 is FQNEAQ. The CDR3 contains 10 residues when both ends are counted. Here the CDR3 reads CASSLVGGGA.

For this clonotype: Compared with germline, one end of the junction differs, possibly owing to a read error. CDR3 bases: TGTGCCAGCAGCTTAACCTTGACAGCCTCCTATAATTCACCCCTCCACTTT. This encodes CASSLTLTASYNSPLHF. V is TRBV5-1 and J is TRBJ1-6; tentative D call: TRBD1 (5 bases). In germline, CDR1 is SGHRS, CDR2 YFSETQ. The CDR3 runs 17 residues.

This chain joins TRBV9 and TRBJ1-1; D is unclear. Trimming pared 0 bases from V and 14 bases from J, leaving 20 bases between. CDR1 is SGDLS, CDR2 YYNGEE, per germline. The CDR3 length is 14 residues. The CDR3 coding sequence is TGTGCCAGCAGCGTAGGGCTAGACTACGCGCAGTACTTCTTT. Translated: CASSVGLDYAQYFF.

Worth noting for this clonotype: The junction shows a germline mismatch at one end, possibly a read error. The chain recombines TRBV7-2 with TRBJ1-2; D ambiguous. Germline V gene sequence: CDR1 SGHTA, CDR2 FQGNSA. The CDR3 extends over 13 amino acids. The CDR3 reads CASSVVMKRAYQF. In DNA form, the CDR3 reads TGTGCCAGCAGCGTCGTCATGAAACGTGCGTACCAGTTC.

The chain employs TRBV7-2 and TRBJ2-7; D not certain. CDR1 SGHTA and CDR2 FQGNSA come from the germline V gene. V was cut by 5 bases and J by 7 bases, with 12 bases left in between. The CDR3 has 12 amino acids. This CDR3 reads CASSLTWNEQYF. In nucleotides, the CDR3 is TGTGCCAGCAGCCTGACCTGGAATGAGCAGTACTTC.

The rearrangement links TRBV7-8 to TRBJ1-6, with 11 bases identical to TRBD1. J lost 19 bases, V lost 5 bases, and 16 bases had no gene match. Germline V gives CDR1 SGHVS, CDR2 FQNEAQ. CDR3 length: 15 residues. In nucleotides, the CDR3 is TGTGCCAGCAGCACCCGGACAGGGGGCCGAGGGGAGCTGCACTTT. This encodes CASSTRTGGRGELHF.

The chain has TRBV6-4 and TRBJ2-1; 9 nucleotides line up with TRBD1. Germline-derived CDR1 and CDR2 are MRHNA and SNTAGT. The V segment lost 6 bases and the J segment 10 bases; nucleotides outside the gene matches: 7. The length of the CDR3 is 13 residues. CDR3 amino acids: CASSVETGGEQFF. Here the CDR3 DNA reads TGTGCCAGCAGCGTAGAAACAGGGGGCGAGCAGTTCTTC.

Remarks on this clonotype: This may be a read error, as it is one base from a much larger clone. The J gene is TRBJ2-5, the V gene TRBV5-1; 12 bases agree with TRBD2. Per germline, CDR1 SGHRS and CDR2 YFSETQ. CDR3 size: 15 residues. J lost 2 bases, V lost 4 bases, and 3 bases had no gene match. Written as DNA, the CDR3 is TGCGCCAGCAGCCTCGGGACTAGCGGGCAAGAGACCCAGTACTTC. Protein sequence: CASSLGTSGQETQYF.

The CDR3 is CASMRGVGQLRNTIYF. CDR3 DNA: TGTGCCAGTATGAGGGGTGTAGGCCAGTTAAGGAACACCATATATTTT. V and J are TRBV19 and TRBJ1-3, with a possible D match to TRBD1 (5 bases). From germline, CDR1 is LNHDA and CDR2 SQIVND (reference sequence). CDR3 size: 16 residues. The V and J ends lost 7 bases and 7 bases respectively, with 23 bases between them.

The CDR3 nucleotides read TGTGCCAGCAGCGTTCGGAGAGGGGGCGGGGAGCTGTTTTTT. Its protein product is CASSVRRGGGELFF. This chain joins TRBV7-3 and TRBJ2-2, with D maybe TRBD1 (6 bases). CDR1 is SGHTA and CDR2 is FQGTGA in the germline V gene. The V end lost 5 bases, the J end lost 7 bases, and 14 bases lay between the germline ends. This CDR3 comprises 14 residues. The full variable domain, with the rest looked up from reference TRBV7-3 and TRBJ2-2, is GAGVSQTPSNKVTEKGKYVELRCDPISGHTALYWYRQSLGQGPEFLIYFQGTGAADDSGLPNDRFFAVRPEGSVSTLKIQRTERGDSAVYLCASSVRRGGGELFFGEGSRLTVL.

V is TRBV4-3 and J is TRBJ2-7; 7 positions match TRBD1. The CDR3 extends over 14 amino acids. Germline trimming cut 7 bases from V and 3 bases from J; bases unmatched to any gene: 9. Germline CDR1 and CDR2: LGHNA and YSLEER. The CDR3 sequence is CASTEQGSSYEQYF. CDR3 coding DNA: TGCGCCAGCACAGAACAGGGGTCGAGCTACGAGCAGTACTTC.

The chain carries TRBV10-3 and TRBJ2-7; 12 positions match TRBD1. V was pared by 6 bases and J by 6 bases, with 9 bases of the junction left unmatched. CDR3 length: 15 amino acids. Per the germline V gene, CDR1 is ENHRY and CDR2 is SYGVKD. The CDR3 loop reads CAIRGDRGQDGEQYF. The CDR3 nucleotides read TGTGCCATCAGGGGGGACAGGGGGCAGGACGGCGAGCAGTACTTC.